These 8 T cell receptor beta chains originate from one sample sequenced in a study of human T cells and chemical hapten exposure. Regarding time point: patch test 1, 2 weeks after DPC sensitization. As for treatment: therapeutic diphenylcyclopropenone sensitization with weekly scalp DPC. TCRdb itself ran the RACE reads through MiXCR, one entry per CDR3 protein. The data contain just over 80,000 distinct CDR3 sequences, around 10% of them singletons. This specimen was whole blood, taken in connection with sensitization to the hapten diphenylcyclopropenone (DPC). These receptors were taken from a woman in her 50s with alopecia areata. Some clones in this sample may be carry-over from other donors' samples.

The chain couples TRBV2 to TRBJ1-5; weak D call: TRBD1 (5 bases). Germline lookup yields CDR1 SNHLY and CDR2 FYNNEI. V lost 5 bases and J 3 bases, leaving 14 bases between the germline ends. The CDR3 is 15 residues long. CDR3 protein: CASSPGRQNNQPQHF. The CDR3 nucleotides are TGTGCCAGCAGTCCGGGCAGACAGAACAATCAGCCCCAGCATTTT. Full variable domain (outside the CDR3, taken from reference TRBV2 and TRBJ1-5): EPEVTQTPSHQVTQMGQEVILRCVPISNHLYFYWYRQILGQKVEFLVSFYNNEISEKSEIFDDQFSVERPDGSNFTLKIRSTKLEDSAMYFCASSPGRQNNQPQHFGDGTRLSIL.

Sample share makes this clonotype medium-sized. The chain uses TRBV12-5 and TRBJ1-6; D not resolved. The CDR3 consists of 13 residues. CDR1 and CDR2 (germline): LGHNT, FRNRAP. Trimming left V 1 base short and J 7 bases short, with 5 bases between. CDR3 DNA: TGTGCTAGTGGTTTGGGATCAAATTCACCCCTCCACTTT. This gives the protein CASGLGSNSPLHF.

This clonotype was seen many times. The chain joins TRBV27 to TRBJ2-1; tentatively, D is TRBD2 (6 bases). The CDR3 is made up of 15 amino acids. V gave up 6 bases and J gave up 3 bases, with 15 bases separating them. Germline CDR1 reads MNHEY; CDR2 reads SMNVEV (reference sequence). The CDR3 sequence: CASSLTRDLYNEQFF. In DNA, the CDR3 is TGTGCCAGCAGCTTGACTAGGGACCTCTACAATGAGCAGTTCTTC.

This chain uses TRBV15 with TRBJ2-1; D not resolved. The V and J ends lost 5 bases and 4 bases respectively, with 15 bases between them. Germline V lookup: CDR1 LNHNV, CDR2 YYDKDF (reference sequence). This CDR3 region has 15 residues. The DNA of the CDR3 is TGTGCCACCAGCCCCCCCGGAGTCAAGTACAATGAGCAGTTCTTC. Its protein product is CATSPPGVKYNEQFF. Filled out from reference TRBV15 and TRBJ2-1, the complete variable domain reads DAMVIQNPRYQVTQFGKPVTLSCSQTLNHNVMYWYQQKSSQAPKLLFHYYDKDFNNEADTPDNFQSRRPNTSFCFLDIRSPGLGDTAMYLCATSPPGVKYNEQFFGPGTRLTVL.

This clonotype was seen ten or more times. The rearrangement joins TRBV11-2 to TRBJ2-7, with D maybe TRBD2 (5 bases). Germline V gene data show CDR1 as SGHAT and CDR2 as FQNNGV. V lost 1 base to trimming and J lost 0 bases, with 10 bases between them. CDR3 size: 15 residues. The CDR3 nucleotides read TGTGCCAGCAGCTTAGGCGGGTACAGCTCCTACGAGCAGTACTTC. Encoded protein: CASSLGGYSSYEQYF.

This clonotype occurred a few times. The chain couples TRBV11-3 to TRBJ1-1; 7 nucleotides agree with TRBD1. The CDR3 consists of 12 residues. V lost 5 bases, J lost 11 bases, and 8 bases stayed unmatched. Germline CDR1 reads SGHNT; CDR2 reads YENEEA. CDR3 nucleotide sequence: TGTGCCAGCAGCCAGAATCAGGGACAGGCTTTCTTT. It specifies CASSQNQGQAFF.

The J gene is TRBJ2-1, the V gene TRBV5-6, with D possibly TRBD2 on 5 matching bases. This CDR3 has 14 residues. V dropped 3 bases and J dropped 7 bases, with 14 bases sitting between them. Looked up from germline, CDR1 is SGHDT and CDR2 is YYEEEE. CDR3 sequence: CASSWVERGNEQFF. The CDR3 DNA follows: TGTGCCAGCAGCTGGGTGGAGCGAGGGAATGAGCAGTTCTTC.

The chain employs TRBV29-1 and TRBJ2-7, with D uncertain. The CDR3 covers 12 residues. V lost 3 bases, J lost 5 bases, and 11 bases lay in between. Germline V CDR1 and CDR2: SQVTM, ANQGSEA. The DNA of the CDR3 is TGCAGCGTTGACCAACCGCCCCACGAGCAGTACTTC. This codes for CSVDQPPHEQYF.